These 22 T cell receptor beta chains came from one sample sequenced in a study of cytomegalovirus exposure and HLA in healthy donors. Primers for the PCR totalled 60 Vbeta and 13 Jbeta. TCRdb keeps only in-frame clones here, not all; method: immunoSEQ multiplex PCR. This sample yields over 100,000 clones, of which about four fifths are seen a single time; less than 2.5% belongs to the top ten. Sequencing input: PBMCs. The receptors originated from a woman in her twenties or thirties in good health and CMV-seronegative.

The rearrangement uses TRBV12-5 and TRBJ2-1; TRBD2 aligns across 10 bases. Germline values: CDR1 LGHNT, CDR2 FRNRAP. Germline trimming cut 0 bases from V and 5 bases from J; bases unmatched to any gene: 13. The CDR3 contains 19 residues. The CDR3: CASGLVRESSGRADNEQFF. The CDR3 nucleotides are TGTGCTAGTGGTTTGGTACGGGAGTCAAGCGGGAGGGCCGACAATGAGCAGTTCTTC.

This rearrangement joins TRBV7-2 to TRBJ1-1; D call uncertain. From germline, CDR1 is SGHTA and CDR2 FQGNSA. The ends were cut back, 2 bases at V and 1 base at J, with 5 bases in the middle. This CDR3 region has 13 residues. In nucleotides, the CDR3 is TGTGCCAGCAGCTTAAACTGGAACACTGAAGCTTTCTTT. Translation: CASSLNWNTEAFF.

The V call is TRBV5-1, the J call TRBJ2-3; 8 bases are a match to TRBD1. From germline, CDR1 is SGHRS and CDR2 YFSETQ. The CDR3 consists of 14 residues. J was trimmed by 3 bases and V by 3 bases; bases with no gene match: 3. For the CDR3, the DNA is TGCGCCAGCAGCTGGACAGGGAATACAGATACGCAGTATTTT. It encodes CASSWTGNTDTQYF.

The V gene is TRBV19, the J gene TRBJ2-7; 7 bases match TRBD2. Trimming at V came to 5 bases and at J to 6 bases, leaving 4 bases not matched to a gene. Looked up from germline, CDR1 is LNHDA and CDR2 is SQIVND (reference sequence). The CDR3 sequence is 12 residues long. In DNA, the CDR3 is TGTGCCAGTAGTCCAACGGGGGGCGAGCAGTACTTC. Protein sequence: CASSPTGGEQYF.

As regards this clone: Other DNA sequences within the sample encode an identical CDR3. The rearrangement uses TRBV11-2 and TRBJ1-2; TRBD1 matches 8 bases. The CDR3 sequence is 16 residues long. CDR1 and CDR2 from the germline V gene are SGHAT and FQNNGV. V lost 5 bases, J lost 1 base, and 9 bases stayed unmatched. The CDR3 coding sequence is TGTGCCAGCAGCCGGGTAGGGACAGGCAGTAACTATGGCTACACCTTC. This codes for CASSRVGTGSNYGYTF.

The chain employs TRBV7-2 and TRBJ2-5; a possible D gene is TRBD2 (5 bases). V was shortened by 0 bases and J by 1 base, with 12 bases between the two germline ends. From germline, CDR1 is SGHTA and CDR2 FQGNSA. The CDR3 length is 16 residues. CDR3 in DNA: TGTGCCAGCAGCTTAGCGCTTCAACGGGGCCAAGAGACCCAGTACTTC. It yields the protein CASSLALQRGQETQYF.

The chain has TRBV15 and TRBJ2-2, with 7 bases lining up with TRBD2. The CDR3 runs 16 residues. After removal of 1 base from V and 1 base from J, the junction contained 3 bases not matched to a gene. Looked up from germline, CDR1 is LNHNV and CDR2 is YYDKDF (reference sequence). The CDR3 DNA reads TGTGCCACCAGCAGAGTGGAGCGGGGGAACACCGGGGAGCTGTTTTTT. It yields the protein CATSRVERGNTGELFF.

V gene TRBV6-5 combines with J gene TRBJ2-7; 7 nucleotides line up with TRBD2. The CDR3 is 12 amino acids. The germline gives CDR1 MNHEY, CDR2 SVGAGI. V lost 6 bases and J lost 3; bases outside the gene matches: 2. CDR3: CASRAGIYEQYF. As DNA, the CDR3 is TGTGCCAGCAGAGCGGGGATCTACGAGCAGTACTTC.

The chain couples TRBV27 to TRBJ2-2, with 9 nucleotides matching TRBD2. Losses at the gene ends were 4 bases for V and 6 bases for J; bases not matched to a gene: 9. Germline V gene data show CDR1 as MNHEY and CDR2 as SMNVEV (reference sequence). There are 16 residues in the CDR3. The CDR3 is CASSSLRASGAGELFF. The CDR3 nucleotides are TGTGCCAGCAGTTCTCTCCGAGCTAGCGGGGCCGGGGAGCTGTTTTTT.

As DNA, the CDR3 is TGTGCCAGCAGCCCAGGGGTCTTGAGGGCGAATGAGCAGTTCTTC. This sequence encodes CASSPGVLRANEQFF. This chain joins TRBV7-2 and TRBJ2-1, with a weak D call TRBD1 (6 bases). Germline assignment: CDR1 SGHTA and CDR2 FQGNSA. V was shortened by 5 bases and J by 7 bases, with 18 bases between the two germline ends. The CDR3 covers 15 residues.

This chain connects TRBV7-8 to TRBJ2-7, with 11 positions matching TRBD2. Germline V gene sequence: CDR1 SGHVS, CDR2 FQNEAQ. The CDR3 length is 15 residues. V dropped 3 bases and J dropped 0; count of bases not matched to a gene: 1. CDR3 in DNA: TGTGCCAGCAGCTTGGGGACTAGCGGCTCCTACGAGCAGTACTTC. This gives the protein CASSLGTSGSYEQYF. Drawing the rest from reference TRBV7-8 and TRBJ2-7, the complete variable domain is GAGVSQSPRYKVAKRGQDVALRCDPISGHVSLFWYQQALGQGPEFLTYFQNEAQLDKSGLPSDRFFAERPEGSVSTLKIQRTQQEDSAVYLCASSLGTSGSYEQYFGPGTRLTVT.

The rearrangement links TRBV5-5 to TRBJ1-1; 7 bases line up with TRBD1. Germline-derived CDR1 and CDR2 are SGHKS and YYEKEE (reference sequence). This CDR3 is built from 12 residues. V lost 6 bases to trimming and J lost 7 bases; unmatched junction nucleotides: 6. The CDR3 reads CASTYRGREAFF. In nucleotides, the CDR3 is TGTGCCAGCACCTACAGGGGTCGTGAAGCTTTCTTT.

V usage is TRBV6-1 and J usage is TRBJ2-3; 8 bases align to TRBD1. The germline V gene has CDR1 MNHNS and CDR2 SASEGT. The CDR3 extends over 14 amino acids. V lost 6 bases to trimming and J lost 2 bases; unmatched junction nucleotides: 4. The CDR3 nucleotides are TGTGCCAGCAGCCGACAGGGGCACACAGATACGCAGTATTTT. It encodes CASSRQGHTDTQYF.

This rearrangement joins TRBV4-1 to TRBJ1-5; D remains unclear. Germline CDR1 is MGHRA and CDR2 is YSYEKL. V gave up 1 base and J gave up 6 bases, with 7 bases separating them. The CDR3 length is 13 residues. The CDR3 DNA reads TGCGCCAGCAGCCAAGGAGGTCCTCAGCCCCAGCATTTT. Its protein is CASSQGGPQPQHF.

This CDR3 is CASMGVRGVPYEQYF. For the CDR3, the DNA is TGTGCCAGCATGGGGGTTCGCGGGGTACCCTACGAGCAGTACTTC. The rearrangement joins TRBV2 to TRBJ2-7, with a weak D call TRBD2 (6 bases). The germline V gene has CDR1 SNHLY and CDR2 FYNNEI. CDR3 length: 15 amino acids. Trimming removed 7 bases at V and 2 bases at J, with 18 bases between. The whole variable domain, filled in from reference TRBV2 and TRBJ2-7, reads EPEVTQTPSHQVTQMGQEVILRCVPISNHLYFYWYRQILGQKVEFLVSFYNNEISEKSEIFDDQFSVERPDGSNFTLKIRSTKLEDSAMYFCASMGVRGVPYEQYFGPGTRLTVT.

The rearrangement uses TRBV2 and TRBJ1-2; TRBD1 aligns across 7 bases. Germline V gene data show CDR1 as SNHLY and CDR2 as FYNNEI. J gave up 4 bases and V 7 bases, and 9 bases lay outside the gene matches. This CDR3 comprises 14 residues. The CDR3 reads CASNNAGQPYGYTF. The CDR3 region has the DNA TGTGCCAGCAATAACGCGGGACAGCCCTATGGCTACACCTTC.

J is TRBJ2-1 and V is TRBV30, with TRBD2 matching over 12 bases. Losses at the gene ends were 4 bases for V and 4 bases for J; bases not matched to a gene: 5. The CDR3 runs to 15 residues. Germline assignment: CDR1 GTSNPN and CDR2 SVGIG (reference sequence). CDR3 nucleotide sequence: TGTGCCTGGACTAGCGGGAGGGCCGGTTACAATGAGCAGTTCTTC. This sequence encodes CAWTSGRAGYNEQFF. Based on the CDR3 plus reference TRBV30 and TRBJ2-1, the full variable domain is SQTIHQWPATLVQPVGSPLSLECTVEGTSNPNLYWYRQAAGRGLQLLFYSVGIGQISSEVPQNLSASRPQDRQFILSSKKLLLSDSGFYLCAWTSGRAGYNEQFFGPGTRLTVL.

As to this clone: The sample holds other DNA sequences that translate to the same CDR3. This chain connects TRBV7-2 to TRBJ1-5, with 8 bases matching TRBD1. V was clipped by 3 bases and J by 1 base; unmatched bases: 2. CDR3 size: 15 residues. CDR1 is SGHTA and CDR2 is FQGNSA in the germline V gene. CDR3 protein: CASSFDRGSNQPQHF. DNA for the CDR3: TGTGCCAGCAGCTTTGACAGGGGAAGCAATCAGCCCCAGCATTTT.

This rearrangement joins TRBV10-1 to TRBJ2-5, with a weak D call TRBD2 (6 bases). Germline V gene lookup returns CDR1 WNHNN and CDR2 SYGVQD (reference sequence). V was trimmed by 3 bases and J by 5 bases, leaving 16 bases between them. This CDR3 region has 15 residues. The CDR3 DNA reads as TGCGCCAGCAGTGAAACGGGAGCTCTGGGGGAGACCCAGTACTTC. Its translation: CASSETGALGETQYF.

The sample holds a few counts of this clone. The CDR3 nucleotides read TGTGCCACACGCCGGGAGACGGGCGGCCGGGCGGGCACTGAAGCTTTCTTT. Its protein product is CATRRETGGRAGTEAFF. The V gene is TRBV27, the J gene TRBJ1-1; D is ambiguous. Trimming took off 10 bases at V and 4 bases at J, with 28 bases between the two ends. CDR1 and CDR2 (germline): MNHEY, SMNVEV (reference sequence). The CDR3 consists of 17 residues.

The DNA for the CDR3 is TGTGCCAGCAGTTCAACCGAACAGGGGATCAACGAGCAGTACTTC. This sequence encodes CASSSTEQGINEQYF. This chain joins TRBV28 and TRBJ2-7; TRBD1 matches 7 bases. The CDR3 runs to 15 residues. CDR1 and CDR2 from the germline V gene are MDHEN and SYDVKM. The V segment lost 4 bases and the J segment 5 bases; nucleotides outside the gene matches: 11. Looking up the rest from reference TRBV28 and TRBJ2-7 gives the full variable domain: DVKVTQSSRYLVKRTGEKVFLECVQDMDHENMFWYRQDPGLGLRLIYFSYDVKMKEKGDIPEGYSVSREKKERFSLILESASTNQTSMYLCASSSTEQGINEQYFGPGTRLTVT.

The chain employs TRBV18 and TRBJ2-1, with 12 bases matching TRBD2. The germline gives CDR1 KGHSH, CDR2 LQKENI. This CDR3 is 17 amino acids long. V trimming: 4 bases; J trimming: 7 bases; junction bases outside the gene matches: 11. CDR3 in DNA: TGTGCCAGCTCACTAAAATCCTCCGGGACTAGCGGGAATGAGCAGTTCTTC. It is translated as CASSLKSSGTSGNEQFF.